This TCR beta chain was captured in a study of T cells in Graves' hyperthyroidism and ophthalmopathy. This clonotype was counted ten times or more. Its antigen is currently unknown. The CDR3 sequence is 14 residues long. Trimming shortened V by 4 bases and J by 0 bases, and 8 bases separated the two germline ends. CDR1 is ENHRY and CDR2 is SYGVKD in the germline V gene. The investigators amplified TCR beta CDR3 regions from RNA transcripts. During a first-round RT-PCR of the TCR CDR3, the HTBI primer set was used. TCRdb passed the multiplex PCR reads through MiXCR, listing each CDR3 protein once. Of nearly 600,000 distinct CDR3 sequences listed, around 13% were seen once; the top ten hold roughly 5.5%. Preceding any ophthalmopathy symptoms, the blood sample dates from first hyperthyroidism diagnosis. The PBMCs had their origin in roughly 10 ml of fresh peripheral blood. Study-wide results and limits: Most clonotypes expanded in thyroid above 0.001 were likewise present in blood.

The sequenced sample was blood. The chain couples TRBV10-3 to TRBJ2-3; D remains unclear. The receptor's source is a woman under 40 with Graves' hyperthyroidism that later progressed to Graves' ophthalmopathy. The DNA for the CDR3 is TGTGCCATCAGTGGGAAAGATAGCACAGATACGCAGTATTTT. Protein sequence: CAISGKDSTDTQYF.